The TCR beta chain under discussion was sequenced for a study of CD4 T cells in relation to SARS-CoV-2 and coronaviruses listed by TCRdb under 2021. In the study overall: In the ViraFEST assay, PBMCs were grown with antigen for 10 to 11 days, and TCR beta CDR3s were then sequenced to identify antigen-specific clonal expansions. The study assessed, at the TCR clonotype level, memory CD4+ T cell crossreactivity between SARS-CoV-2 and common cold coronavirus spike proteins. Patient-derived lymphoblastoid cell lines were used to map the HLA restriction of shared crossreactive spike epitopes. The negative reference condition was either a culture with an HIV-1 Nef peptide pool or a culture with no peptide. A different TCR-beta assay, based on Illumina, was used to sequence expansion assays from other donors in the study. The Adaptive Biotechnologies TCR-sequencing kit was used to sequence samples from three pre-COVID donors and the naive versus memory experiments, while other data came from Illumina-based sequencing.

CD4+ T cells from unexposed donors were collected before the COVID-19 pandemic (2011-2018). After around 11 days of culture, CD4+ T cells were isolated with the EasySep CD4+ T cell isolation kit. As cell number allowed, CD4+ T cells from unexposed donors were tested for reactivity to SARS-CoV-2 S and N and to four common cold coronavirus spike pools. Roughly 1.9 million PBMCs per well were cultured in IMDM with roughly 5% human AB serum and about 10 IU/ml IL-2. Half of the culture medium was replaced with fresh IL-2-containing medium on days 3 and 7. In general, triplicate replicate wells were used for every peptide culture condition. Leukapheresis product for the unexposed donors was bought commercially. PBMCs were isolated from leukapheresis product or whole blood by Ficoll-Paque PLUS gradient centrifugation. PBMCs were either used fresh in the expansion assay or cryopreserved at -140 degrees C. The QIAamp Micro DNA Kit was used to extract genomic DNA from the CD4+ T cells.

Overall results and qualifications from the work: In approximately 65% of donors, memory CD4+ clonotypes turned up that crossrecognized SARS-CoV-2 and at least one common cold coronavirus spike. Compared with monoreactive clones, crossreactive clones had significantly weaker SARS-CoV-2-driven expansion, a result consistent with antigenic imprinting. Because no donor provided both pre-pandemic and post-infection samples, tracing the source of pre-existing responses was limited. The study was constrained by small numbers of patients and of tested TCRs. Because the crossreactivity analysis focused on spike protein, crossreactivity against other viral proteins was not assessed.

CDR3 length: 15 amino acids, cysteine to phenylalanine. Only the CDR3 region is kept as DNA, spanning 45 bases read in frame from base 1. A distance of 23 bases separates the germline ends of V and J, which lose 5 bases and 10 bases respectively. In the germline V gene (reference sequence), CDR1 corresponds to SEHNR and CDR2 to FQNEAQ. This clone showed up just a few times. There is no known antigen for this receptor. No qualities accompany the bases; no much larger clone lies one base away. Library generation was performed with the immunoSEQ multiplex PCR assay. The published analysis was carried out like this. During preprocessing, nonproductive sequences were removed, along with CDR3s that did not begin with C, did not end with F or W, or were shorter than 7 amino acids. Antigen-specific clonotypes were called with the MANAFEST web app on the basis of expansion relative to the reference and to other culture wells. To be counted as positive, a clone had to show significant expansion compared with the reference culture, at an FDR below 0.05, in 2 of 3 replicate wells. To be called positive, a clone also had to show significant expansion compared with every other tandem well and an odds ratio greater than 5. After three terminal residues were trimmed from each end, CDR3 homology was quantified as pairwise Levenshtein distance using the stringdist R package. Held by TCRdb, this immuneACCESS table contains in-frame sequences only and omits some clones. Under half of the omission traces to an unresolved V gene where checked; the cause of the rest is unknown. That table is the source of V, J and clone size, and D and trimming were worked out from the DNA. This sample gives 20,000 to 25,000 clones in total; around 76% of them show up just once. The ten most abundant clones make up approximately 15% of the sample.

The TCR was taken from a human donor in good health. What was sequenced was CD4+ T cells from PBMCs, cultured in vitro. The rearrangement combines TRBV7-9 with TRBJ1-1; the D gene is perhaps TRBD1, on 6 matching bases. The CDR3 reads CASSLTQGPGVGAFF. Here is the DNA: TGTGCCAGCAGCCTCACACAGGGACCTGGCGTTGGAGCTTTCTTT.